This T cell receptor (beta chain) was identified during a study of Ad26.COV2.S vaccination and SARS-CoV-2 variants listed by TCRdb under 2021. Regarding the research as a whole: Vaccine-arm donors were drawn from COV1001, a multicentre, randomized, double-blind, placebo-controlled phase I-IIa trial of Ad26.COV2.S in healthy adults. Dosing of Ad26.COV2.S was intramuscular, at either 5x10^10 or 1x10^11 viral particles, delivered as one shot or as two shots spaced 56 days apart. The specificity and breadth of SARS-CoV-2-reactive T cell receptors after Ad26.COV2.S vaccination were assessed by TCRbeta repertoire sequencing. A total of approximately 30 samples were included in the TCR-sequenced set, comprising some 20 Ad26.COV2.S vaccine recipients, 5 placebo recipients and 8 SARS-CoV-2 convalescent individuals. Trial participants were randomized into five groups of five: low-dose or high-dose Ad26.COV2.S given once or twice, or placebo on both occasions. Throughout the experiments and outcome assessment, investigators stayed blinded to trial group allocation. Here is what the overall study found, with its caveats: Comparable non-spike TCR breadth was observed between vaccine and placebo recipients, consistent with only spike being contained in the vaccine. It was noted by the authors that total T cell responses may have been underestimated by the TCR breadth and depth analyses. The study was not powered for comparison of responses between vaccine doses or regimens. Spike-specific TCR breadth was higher in Ad26.COV2.S recipients than in placebo recipients (P = 0.0014). After vaccination, substantial breadth of spike-specific CD8+ and CD4+ T cell responses was reported.

TCRbeta CDR3 regions were sequenced with the immunoSEQ Assay. After extraction, genomic DNA underwent amplification by bias-controlled multiplex PCR, followed by high-throughput sequencing. The paper's data handling went like this. To quantify the absolute abundance of every unique TCRbeta CDR3 region, sequences were collapsed and filtered. T cell fraction was estimated by normalization of TCRbeta template counts to usable DNA, with usable DNA being measured through amplification of reference genes present in all nucleated cells. Repertoire TCRs were annotated as SARS-CoV-2-specific when V gene, CDR3 amino acid sequence and J gene were exactly matched to a known reactive TCR set. The reference SARS-CoV-2 TCR set was derived from MIRA and filtered for enrichment in COVID-19-positive ImmuneCODE repertoires, a step that removed public or cross-reactive TCRs. Using the MIRA antigens, annotated TCRs were further analysed by specific ORF or by position within an ORF. Depth was the summed frequency of annotated unique rearrangements, while breadth was defined as annotated unique rearrangements over total unique productive rearrangements. Group comparisons of TCR breadth used two-sided Wilcoxon rank-sum tests. TCRdb took this table from immuneACCESS and kept in-frame rearrangements with V and J called. Such tables lack part of the clones; where checked against another copy, unresolved V genes explain under half of the gap, and the rest is unexplained. The DNA was the basis for D and trimming; V, J and clone size are from that table. The sample has some 390,000 clones on record, approximately 90% of them singletons. Roughly 3.2% of the sample is held by the ten biggest clonotypes.

Points on this clone: Its antigen remains unidentified. It has no much larger one-base neighbor in the sample; base qualities were not kept.

What the treatment or condition label conveys for this sample: some 19 received Ad26.COV2.S at low or high dose, single or two shots; about 5 received placebo; per-sample allocation not given. Repertoires of vaccine and placebo recipients were sequenced from samples taken on day 63 after the first injection. Cohort 1b enrolled roughly 25 adults aged 18-55 years at a single site in Boston, USA, between 29 July and 7 August 2020. Ad26.COV2.S consisted of a replication-incompetent adenovirus type 26 vector by which a prefusion-stabilized SARS-CoV-2 spike protein from the original Wuhan strain was expressed. The CDR3 contains 16 residues, cysteine and phenylalanine counted. Only the CDR3 DNA stays, 48 bases, in frame from base 1. Cut back by 2 bases and 4 bases, the V and J ends lie 17 bases apart. CDR1 and CDR2 were assigned from the germline V gene as SGHAT and FQNNGV.

Source: peripheral blood, taken in a trial of Ad26.COV2.S vaccine versus placebo. The chain joins TRBV11-2 to TRBJ1-1; TRBD1 is a possible D gene, resting on 5 matching bases. This clonotype was obtained from a person aged 18-60 years who received the Ad26.COV2.S COVID-19 vaccine or a placebo. The DNA sequence reads TGTGCCAGCAGCTTAAACGGGCCGGGGGAACCCACTGAAGCTTTCTTT. Its amino acids are CASSLNGPGEPTEAFF.